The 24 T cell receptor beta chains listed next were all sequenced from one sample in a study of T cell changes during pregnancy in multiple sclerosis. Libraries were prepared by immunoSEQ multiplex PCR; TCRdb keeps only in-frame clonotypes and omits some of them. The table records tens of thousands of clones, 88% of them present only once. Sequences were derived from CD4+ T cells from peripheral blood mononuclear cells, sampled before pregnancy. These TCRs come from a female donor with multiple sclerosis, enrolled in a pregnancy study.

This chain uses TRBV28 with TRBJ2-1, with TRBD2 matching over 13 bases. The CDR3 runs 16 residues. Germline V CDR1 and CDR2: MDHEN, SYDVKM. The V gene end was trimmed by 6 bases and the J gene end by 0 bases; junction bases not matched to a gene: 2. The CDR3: CASRGLAGSSYNEQFF. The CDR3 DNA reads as TGTGCCAGCAGGGGACTAGCGGGAAGCTCCTACAATGAGCAGTTCTTC.

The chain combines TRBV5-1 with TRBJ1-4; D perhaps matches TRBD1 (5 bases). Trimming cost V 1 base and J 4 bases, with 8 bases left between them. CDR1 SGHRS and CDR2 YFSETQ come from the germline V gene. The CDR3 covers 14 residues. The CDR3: CASSLRGNNEKLFF. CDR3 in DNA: TGCGCCAGCAGCTTGAGGGGTAATAATGAAAAACTGTTTTTT.

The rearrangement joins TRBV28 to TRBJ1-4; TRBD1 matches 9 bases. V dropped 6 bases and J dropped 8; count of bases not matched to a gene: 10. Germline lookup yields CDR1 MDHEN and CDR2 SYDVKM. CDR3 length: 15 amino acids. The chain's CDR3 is CASSSPGQGGEKLFF. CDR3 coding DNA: TGTGCCAGCAGCTCCCCGGGACAGGGAGGCGAAAAACTGTTTTTT. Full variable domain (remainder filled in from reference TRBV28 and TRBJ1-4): DVKVTQSSRYLVKRTGEKVFLECVQDMDHENMFWYRQDPGLGLRLIYFSYDVKMKEKGDIPEGYSVSREKKERFSLILESASTNQTSMYLCASSSPGQGGEKLFFGSGTQLSVL.

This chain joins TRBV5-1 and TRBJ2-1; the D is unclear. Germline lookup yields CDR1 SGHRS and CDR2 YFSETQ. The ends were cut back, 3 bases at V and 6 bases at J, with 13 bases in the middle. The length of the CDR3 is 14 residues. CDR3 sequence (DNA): TGCGCCAGCAGCTCCCCTCTAATCGGCAATGAGCAGTTCTTC. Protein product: CASSSPLIGNEQFF. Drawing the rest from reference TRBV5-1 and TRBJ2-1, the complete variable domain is KAGVTQTPRYLIKTRGQQVTLSCSPISGHRSVSWYQQTPGQGLQFLFEYFSETQRNKGNFPGRFSGRQFSNSRSEMNVSTLELGDSALYLCASSSPLIGNEQFFGPGTRLTVL.

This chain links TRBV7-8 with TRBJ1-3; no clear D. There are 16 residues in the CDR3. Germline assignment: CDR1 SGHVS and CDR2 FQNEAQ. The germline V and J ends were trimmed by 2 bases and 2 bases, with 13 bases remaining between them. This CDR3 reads CASSLHLSGAGNTIYF. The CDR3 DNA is TGTGCCAGCAGCTTACACCTTTCGGGAGCTGGAAACACCATATATTTT.

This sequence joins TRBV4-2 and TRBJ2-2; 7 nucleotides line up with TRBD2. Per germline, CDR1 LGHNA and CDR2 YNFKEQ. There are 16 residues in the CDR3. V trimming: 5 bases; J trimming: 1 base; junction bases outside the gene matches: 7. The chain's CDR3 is CASSEGRERNTGELFF. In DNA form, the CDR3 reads TGTGCCAGCAGCGAGGGGCGGGAGAGGAACACCGGGGAGCTGTTTTTT.

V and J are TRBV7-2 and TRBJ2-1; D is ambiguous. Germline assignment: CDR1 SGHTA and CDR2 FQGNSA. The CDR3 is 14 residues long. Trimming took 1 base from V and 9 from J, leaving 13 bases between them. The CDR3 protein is CASSLVVANSEQFF. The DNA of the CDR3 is TGTGCCAGCAGCTTAGTAGTCGCGAATAGTGAGCAGTTCTTC. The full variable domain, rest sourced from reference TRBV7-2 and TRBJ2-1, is GAGVSQSPSNKVTEKGKDVELRCDPISGHTALYWYRQSLGQGLEFLIYFQGNSAPDKSGLPSDRFSAERTGGSVSTLTIQRTQQEDSAVYLCASSLVVANSEQFFGPGTRLTVL.

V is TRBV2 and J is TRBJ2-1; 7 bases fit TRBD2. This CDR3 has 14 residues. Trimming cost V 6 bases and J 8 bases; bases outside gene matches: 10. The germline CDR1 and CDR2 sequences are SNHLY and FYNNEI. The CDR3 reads CASRRGLGFDEQFF. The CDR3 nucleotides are TGTGCCAGCAGGCGCGGACTAGGGTTCGATGAGCAGTTCTTC. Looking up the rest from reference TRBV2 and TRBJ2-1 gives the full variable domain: EPEVTQTPSHQVTQMGQEVILRCVPISNHLYFYWYRQILGQKVEFLVSFYNNEISEKSEIFDDQFSVERPDGSNFTLKIRSTKLEDSAMYFCASRRGLGFDEQFFGPGTRLTVL.

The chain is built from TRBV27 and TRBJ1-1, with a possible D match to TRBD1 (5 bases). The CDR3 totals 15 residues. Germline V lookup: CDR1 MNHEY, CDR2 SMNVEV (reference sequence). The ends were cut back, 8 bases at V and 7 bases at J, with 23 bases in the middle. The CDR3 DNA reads TGTGCCAGCCACCGGACACTCTTCGCTGGCGGTGAAGCTTTCTTT. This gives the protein CASHRTLFAGGEAFF.

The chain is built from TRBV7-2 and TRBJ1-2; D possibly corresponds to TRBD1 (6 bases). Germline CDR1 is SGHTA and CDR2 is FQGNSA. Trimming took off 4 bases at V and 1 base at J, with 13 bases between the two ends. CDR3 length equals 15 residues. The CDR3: CASSSRDTRNYGYTF. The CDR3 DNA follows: TGTGCCAGCAGCTCGAGGGACACTCGTAACTATGGCTACACCTTC.

This CDR3 is CSAGTGFEAFF. Here the CDR3 DNA reads TGCAGTGCGGGGACAGGGTTTGAAGCTTTCTTT. The chain uses TRBV20-1 and TRBJ1-1, with 9 bases aligning to TRBD1. V shed 6 bases, J shed 7 bases, and the junction held 3 bases outside the gene matches. Germline V CDR1 and CDR2: DFQATT, SNEGSKA (reference sequence). CDR3 size: 11 residues.

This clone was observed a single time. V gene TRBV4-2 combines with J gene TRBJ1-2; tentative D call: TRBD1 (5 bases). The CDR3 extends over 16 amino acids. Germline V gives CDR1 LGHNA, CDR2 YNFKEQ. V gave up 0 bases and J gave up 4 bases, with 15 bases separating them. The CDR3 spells CASSQDQPGPSYGYTF. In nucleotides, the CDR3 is TGTGCCAGCAGCCAAGATCAGCCAGGGCCCTCCTATGGCTACACCTTC.

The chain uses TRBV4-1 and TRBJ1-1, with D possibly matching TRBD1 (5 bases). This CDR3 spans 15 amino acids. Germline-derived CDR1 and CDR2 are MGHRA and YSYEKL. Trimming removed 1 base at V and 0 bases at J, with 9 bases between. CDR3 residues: CASSQGQGVNTEAFF. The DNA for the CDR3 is TGCGCCAGCAGCCAAGGGCAGGGCGTGAACACTGAAGCTTTCTTT.

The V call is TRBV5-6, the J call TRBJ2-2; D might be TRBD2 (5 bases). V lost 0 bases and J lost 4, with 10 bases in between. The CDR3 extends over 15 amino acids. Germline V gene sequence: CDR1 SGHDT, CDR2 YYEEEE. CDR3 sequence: CASSLGPRGTGELFF. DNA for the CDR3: TGTGCCAGCAGCTTGGGGCCTCGGGGCACCGGGGAGCTGTTTTTT.

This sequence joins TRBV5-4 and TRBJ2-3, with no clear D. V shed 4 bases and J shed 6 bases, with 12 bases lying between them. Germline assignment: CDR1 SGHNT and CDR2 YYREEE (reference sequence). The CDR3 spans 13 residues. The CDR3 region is CASSVYSLDTQYF. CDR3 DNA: TGTGCCAGCAGCGTTTACTCGCTTGATACGCAGTATTTT.

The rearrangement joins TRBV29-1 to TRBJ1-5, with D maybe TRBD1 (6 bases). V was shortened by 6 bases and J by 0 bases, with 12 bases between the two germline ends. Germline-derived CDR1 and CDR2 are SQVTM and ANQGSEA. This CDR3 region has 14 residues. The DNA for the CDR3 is TGCAGCGTCGGGGGGGGCGGTAGCAATCAGCCCCAGCATTTT. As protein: CSVGGGGSNQPQHF. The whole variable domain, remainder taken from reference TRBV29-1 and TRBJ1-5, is SAVISQKPSRDICQRGTSLTIQCQVDSQVTMMFWYRQQPGQSLTLIATANQGSEATYESGFVIDKFPISRPNLTFSTLTVSNMSPEDSSIYLCSVGGGGSNQPQHFGDGTRLSIL.

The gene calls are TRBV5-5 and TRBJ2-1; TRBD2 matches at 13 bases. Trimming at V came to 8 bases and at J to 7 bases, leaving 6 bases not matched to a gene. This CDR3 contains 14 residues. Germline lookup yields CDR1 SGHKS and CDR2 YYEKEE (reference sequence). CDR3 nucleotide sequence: TGTGCCAGTCATATGACTAGCGGGAGGAATGAGCAGTTCTTC. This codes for CASHMTSGRNEQFF.

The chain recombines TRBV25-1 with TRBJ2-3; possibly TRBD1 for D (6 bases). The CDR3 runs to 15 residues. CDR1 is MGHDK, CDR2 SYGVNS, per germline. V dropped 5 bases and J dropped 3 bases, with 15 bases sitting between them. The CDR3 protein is CASSNTGHRTDTQYF. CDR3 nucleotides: TGTGCCAGCAGTAATACAGGGCACAGAACAGATACGCAGTATTTT.

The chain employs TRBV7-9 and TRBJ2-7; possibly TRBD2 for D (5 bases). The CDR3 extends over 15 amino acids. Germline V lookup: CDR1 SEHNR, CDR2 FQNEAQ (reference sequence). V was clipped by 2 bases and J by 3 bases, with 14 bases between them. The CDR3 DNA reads TGTGCCAGCAGCTTAAGTGGGAGTTTCGGCTACGAGCAGTACTTC. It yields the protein CASSLSGSFGYEQYF.

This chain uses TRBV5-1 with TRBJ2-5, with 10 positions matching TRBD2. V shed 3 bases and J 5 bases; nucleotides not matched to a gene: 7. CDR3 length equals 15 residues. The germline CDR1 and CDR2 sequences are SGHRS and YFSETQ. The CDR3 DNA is TGCGCCAGCAGCTCCCTAGCGGGAGTATCTGAGACCCAGTACTTC. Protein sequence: CASSSLAGVSETQYF.

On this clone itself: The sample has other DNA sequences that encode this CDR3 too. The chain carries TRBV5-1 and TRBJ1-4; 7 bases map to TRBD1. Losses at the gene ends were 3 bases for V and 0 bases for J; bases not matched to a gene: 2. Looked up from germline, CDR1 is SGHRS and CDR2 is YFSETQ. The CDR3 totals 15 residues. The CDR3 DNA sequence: TGCGCCAGCAGCTCTACAGGGGCAACTAATGAAAAACTGTTTTTT. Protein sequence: CASSSTGATNEKLFF.

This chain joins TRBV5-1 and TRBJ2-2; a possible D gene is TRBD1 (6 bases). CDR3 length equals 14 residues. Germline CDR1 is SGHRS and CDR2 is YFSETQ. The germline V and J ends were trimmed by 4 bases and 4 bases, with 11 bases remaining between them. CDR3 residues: CASSRPQGTGELFF. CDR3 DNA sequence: TGCGCCAGCAGCCGCCCACAGGGCACCGGGGAGCTGTTTTTT.

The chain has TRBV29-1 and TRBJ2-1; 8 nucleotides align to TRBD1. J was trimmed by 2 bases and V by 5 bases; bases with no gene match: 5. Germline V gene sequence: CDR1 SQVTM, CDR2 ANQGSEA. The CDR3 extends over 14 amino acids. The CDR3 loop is CSVSQGGAYNEQFF. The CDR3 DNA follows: TGCAGCGTTTCACAGGGGGGTGCCTACAATGAGCAGTTCTTC.

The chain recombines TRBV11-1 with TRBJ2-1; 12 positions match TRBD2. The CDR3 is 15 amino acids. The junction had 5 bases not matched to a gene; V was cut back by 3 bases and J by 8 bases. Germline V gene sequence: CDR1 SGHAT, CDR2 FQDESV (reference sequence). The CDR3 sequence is CASSFRLAGADEQFF. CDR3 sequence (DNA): TGTGCCAGCAGCTTTAGACTAGCGGGAGCAGATGAGCAGTTCTTC.